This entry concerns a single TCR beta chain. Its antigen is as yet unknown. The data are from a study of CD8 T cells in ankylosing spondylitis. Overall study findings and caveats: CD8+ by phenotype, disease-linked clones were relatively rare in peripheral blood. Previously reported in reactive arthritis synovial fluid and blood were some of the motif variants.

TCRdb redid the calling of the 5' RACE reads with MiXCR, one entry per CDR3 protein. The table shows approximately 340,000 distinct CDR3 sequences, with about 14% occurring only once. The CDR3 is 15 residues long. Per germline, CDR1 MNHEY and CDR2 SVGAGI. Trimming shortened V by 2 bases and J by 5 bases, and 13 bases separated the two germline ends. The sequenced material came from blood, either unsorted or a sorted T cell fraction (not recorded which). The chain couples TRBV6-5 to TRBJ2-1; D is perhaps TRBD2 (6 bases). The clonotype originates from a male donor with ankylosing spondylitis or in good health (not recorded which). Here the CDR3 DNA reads TGTGCCAGCAGTTACGGGGGACTCTCAAACAATGAGCAGTTCTTC. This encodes CASSYGGLSNNEQFF.